This TCR beta chain was observed in a study of T cell responses to AZD1222 COVID-19 vaccine. TCRdb keeps only in-frame clones here, not all; method: immunoSEQ multiplex PCR. This repertoire shows 130,000 to 150,000 clones, under 95% found once; its top ten account for around 5.5%. This CDR3 comprises 18 residues. The V gene's germline CDR1 is MDHEN and CDR2 SYDVKM. Trimming cost V 5 bases and J 3 bases, with 23 bases left between them. The sample in question was peripheral blood, obtained on day 0 of AZD1222 vaccination. The chain carries TRBV28 and TRBJ2-4; D might be TRBD1 or TRBD2, each matching 5 bases. This receptor was obtained from an adult in good health. Written as DNA, the CDR3 is TGTGCCAGCAGTCGAGGGGTCGGGCTCCCATTTGGCAAAAACATTCAGTACTTC. Translated, it gives CASSRGVGLPFGKNIQYF.